The 25 T cell receptor beta chains presented below share a single source sample, sequenced in a study of blood T cell repertoires in COVID-19. Only in-frame clones appear in the TCRdb table, and some are missing; sequencing was by immunoSEQ multiplex PCR. The sample shows 150,000 to 200,000 clones, 65% to 85% of them seen only once. The source material was peripheral blood. The source of these receptors is a human donor with acute or convalescent COVID-19. The donor label of this sample is uncertain.

The chain recombines TRBV3-1 (or the pseudogene TRBV3-2) with TRBJ2-7, with 11 bases that match TRBD2. Trimming at V came to 1 base and at J to 6 bases, leaving 5 bases not matched to a gene. The germline V gene has CDR1 LGHDT and CDR2 YNNKEL (reference sequence). The CDR3 totals 15 residues. The DNA of the CDR3 is TGTGCCAGCAGCCAAGGGCCACTAGCGGGAGCCGAGCAGTACTTC. Translated: CASSQGPLAGAEQYF.

This clone showed up just a few times. The chain couples TRBV7-9 to TRBJ2-7, with 7 bases matching TRBD1. Losses at the gene ends were 0 bases for V and 2 bases for J; bases not matched to a gene: 4. Germline CDR1 and CDR2: SEHNR and FQNEAQ (reference sequence). The length of the CDR3 is 15 residues. Written as DNA, the CDR3 is TGTGCCAGCAGCTTAGCGGGCCAGGGGGCCTACGAGCAGTACTTC. Translating it yields CASSLAGQGAYEQYF.

The chain joins TRBV11-2 to TRBJ1-4; TRBD1 agrees at 8 bases. CDR3 length: 15 amino acids. The V and J ends lost 4 bases and 7 bases, in that order; junction bases with no gene match: 8. Germline CDR1 and CDR2: SGHAT and FQNNGV. The CDR3 DNA sequence: TGTGCCAGCAGCTATGACAGGGGAAGGATTGAAAAACTGTTTTTT. Its translation: CASSYDRGRIEKLFF.

The chain couples TRBV18 to TRBJ1-2; possible D gene TRBD1, 6 bases. The germline CDR1 and CDR2 sequences are KGHSH and LQKENI. The CDR3 totals 16 residues. Trimming shortened V by 6 bases and J by 0 bases, and 17 bases separated the two germline ends. CDR3: CASSLGQRGSNYGYTF. CDR3 DNA sequence: TGTGCCAGCTCGCTGGGACAAAGAGGATCTAACTATGGCTACACCTTC.

This clone was picked up one time. The gene calls are TRBV5-1 and TRBJ2-2; 9 bases line up with TRBD1. Germline lookup yields CDR1 SGHRS and CDR2 YFSETQ. The length of the CDR3 is 16 residues. Trimming removed 0 bases from V and 6 bases from J; junction bases left unmatched: 6. CDR3 protein: CASSLVPGQGAGELFF. The CDR3 bases are TGCGCCAGCAGCTTGGTCCCGGGACAGGGAGCCGGGGAGCTGTTTTTT.

This rearrangement joins TRBV6-1 to TRBJ2-3; D is perhaps TRBD2 (6 bases). The CDR3 runs 18 residues. Trimming cost V 2 bases and J 2 bases, with 20 bases left between them. Per germline, CDR1 MNHNS and CDR2 SASEGT. The CDR3: CASSERVTGSFNTDTQYF. For the CDR3, the DNA is TGTGCCAGCAGTGAAAGGGTGACCGGGAGCTTTAACACAGATACGCAGTATTTT.

This clone was picked up one time. CDR3 DNA: TGTGCCAGCAGCGTAGAGGGGGCGCAAGGAAACACCATATATTTT. The encoded protein is CASSVEGAQGNTIYF. V and J are TRBV7-9 and TRBJ1-3, with 7 bases matching TRBD1. Looked up from germline, CDR1 is SEHNR and CDR2 is FQNEAQ (reference sequence). The CDR3 loop spans 15 amino acids. The V gene end was trimmed by 5 bases and the J gene end by 4 bases; junction bases not matched to a gene: 8.

This clone was seen a few times. The chain couples TRBV13 to TRBJ1-1, with D perhaps matching TRBD1 (5 bases). The V and J ends lost 6 bases and 7 bases respectively, with 18 bases between them. CDR1 PRHDT and CDR2 FYEKMQ come from the germline V gene (reference sequence). This CDR3 is built from 14 residues. The CDR3 region is CASSSWTSPYEAFF. DNA of the CDR3: TGTGCCAGCAGTTCGTGGACATCGCCGTATGAAGCTTTCTTT.

The chain couples TRBV7-9 to TRBJ2-2; tentatively, D is TRBD1 (6 bases). The CDR3 consists of 13 residues. Germline CDR1 SEHNR, CDR2 FQNEAQ (reference sequence). In DNA, the CDR3 is TGTGCTGGGGGCCGATCCGGAACCGGGGAGCTGTTTTTT. Amino acids: CAGGRSGTGELFF.

The rearrangement links TRBV6-6 to TRBJ2-1; 11 nucleotides agree with TRBD2. The junction had 10 bases not matched to a gene; V was cut back by 7 bases and J by 5 bases. Germline values: CDR1 MNHNY, CDR2 SVGAGI (reference sequence). The CDR3 loop spans 16 amino acids. This chain's CDR3 is CASKTSLAGGHNEQFF. Here the CDR3 DNA reads TGTGCCAGCAAAACCTCCCTAGCGGGGGGACACAATGAGCAGTTCTTC.

The rearrangement links TRBV6-5 to TRBJ2-7; 10 positions agree with TRBD2. CDR1 is MNHEY, CDR2 SVGAGI, per germline. The CDR3 sequence is 15 residues long. Losses at the gene ends were 6 bases for V and 5 bases for J; bases not matched to a gene: 10. In nucleotides, the CDR3 is TGTGCCAGCAGACCTCGAGCGGGGGGGTTTAACGAGCAGTACTTC. It codes for CASRPRAGGFNEQYF.

V usage is TRBV10-2 and J usage is TRBJ2-7; 7 bases agree with TRBD1. Germline V gene data show CDR1 as WSHSY and CDR2 as SAAADI. The junction had 5 bases not matched to a gene; V was cut back by 6 bases and J by 3 bases. The CDR3 is 13 residues long. Here the CDR3 DNA reads TGCGCCAGCAGCCCGGACAGGTACTACGAGCAGTACTTC. It encodes CASSPDRYYEQYF.

This clone came up a few times. The chain joins TRBV19 to TRBJ1-5; 9 bases match TRBD1. CDR3 length: 14 residues. In germline, CDR1 is LNHDA, CDR2 SQIVND (reference sequence). Trimming cost V 7 bases and J 6 bases; bases outside gene matches: 7. CDR3 region: CASIGGQGGQPQHF. The CDR3 region has the DNA TGTGCCAGTATCGGGGGACAGGGAGGTCAGCCCCAGCATTTT.

The chain combines TRBV13 with TRBJ2-2; D is possibly TRBD1 (5 bases). CDR1 and CDR2 from the germline V gene are PRHDT and FYEKMQ (reference sequence). V was cut by 2 bases and J by 0 bases, with 10 bases left in between. The CDR3 runs to 16 residues. In nucleotides, the CDR3 is TGTGCCAGCAGCTTAAGGTGGGGCGCGAACACCGGGGAGCTGTTTTTT. This encodes CASSLRWGANTGELFF.

The rearrangement links TRBV28 to TRBJ1-3; D possibly corresponds to TRBD1 (5 bases). This CDR3 contains 20 residues. Deletions cut 1 base from V and 1 base from J, with 23 bases between. Germline CDR1 reads MDHEN; CDR2 reads SYDVKM. The CDR3 is CASSLYRRVGPGPSGNTIYF. The CDR3 DNA is TGTGCCAGCAGTTTATACCGCAGGGTGGGCCCAGGACCATCTGGAAACACCATATATTTT. Full variable domain (rest looked up from reference TRBV28 and TRBJ1-3): DVKVTQSSRYLVKRTGEKVFLECVQDMDHENMFWYRQDPGLGLRLIYFSYDVKMKEKGDIPEGYSVSREKKERFSLILESASTNQTSMYLCASSLYRRVGPGPSGNTIYFGEGSWLTVV.

The rearrangement joins TRBV5-1 to TRBJ2-7, with D maybe TRBD2 (6 bases). V lost 5 bases, J lost 1 base, and 13 bases lay in between. This CDR3 is built from 14 residues. CDR1 SGHRS and CDR2 YFSETQ come from the germline V gene. In DNA form, the CDR3 reads TGCGCCAGCAGGCCCATGGGGGGTTCCTACGAGCAGTACTTC. It encodes CASRPMGGSYEQYF. Based on the CDR3 plus reference TRBV5-1 and TRBJ2-7, the full variable domain is KAGVTQTPRYLIKTRGQQVTLSCSPISGHRSVSWYQQTPGQGLQFLFEYFSETQRNKGNFPGRFSGRQFSNSRSEMNVSTLELGDSALYLCASRPMGGSYEQYFGPGTRLTVT.

The chain combines TRBV7-2 with TRBJ1-4; D possibly corresponds to TRBD1 (6 bases). The CDR3 has 15 amino acids. CDR1 and CDR2 from the germline V gene are SGHTA and FQGNSA. The V end lost 2 bases, the J end lost 6 bases, and 13 bases lay between the germline ends. CDR3 region: CASSLTGAGDEKLFF. The CDR3 DNA sequence: TGTGCCAGCAGCTTAACAGGAGCAGGGGATGAAAAACTGTTTTTT.

This clone occurred once. The chain recombines TRBV5-1 with TRBJ2-5; 7 positions agree with TRBD1. CDR1 is SGHRS and CDR2 is YFSETQ in the germline V gene. The V and J ends lost 3 bases and 3 bases, in that order; junction bases with no gene match: 8. The length of the CDR3 is 15 residues. The CDR3 nucleotides are TGCGCCAGCAGCTGGCGCACAGGGGTGGAAGAGACCCAGTACTTC. Protein product: CASSWRTGVEETQYF.

V usage is TRBV18 and J usage is TRBJ2-7; D perhaps matches TRBD1 (6 bases). The CDR3 loop spans 14 amino acids. Germline assignment: CDR1 KGHSH and CDR2 LQKENI. Trimming removed 3 bases from V and 6 bases from J, with 15 bases in between. The CDR3 DNA reads TGTGCCAGCTCACCCGGCCAGGGGAACGGCGAGCAGTACTTC. Translated: CASSPGQGNGEQYF.

V usage is TRBV3-1 (or the pseudogene TRBV3-2) and J usage is TRBJ2-1; the match to TRBD2 covers 13 bases. Germline CDR1 reads LGHDT; CDR2 reads YNNKEL (reference sequence). V dropped 2 bases and J dropped 5; count of bases not matched to a gene: 6. This CDR3 spans 17 amino acids. The CDR3 region is CASSQRGGLAGDNEQFF. CDR3 nucleotides: TGTGCCAGCAGCCAAAGGGGAGGACTAGCGGGGGACAATGAGCAGTTCTTC.

The chain's CDR3 is CASSYSLAASYEQYF. The CDR3 DNA reads TGTGCCAGCAGTTACTCACTAGCGGCCTCCTACGAGCAGTACTTC. The J gene is TRBJ2-7, the V gene TRBV6-2 or TRBV6-3; TRBD2 matches at 8 bases. The germline CDR1 and CDR2 sequences are MNHEY and SVGEGT. The CDR3 extends over 15 amino acids. V lost 0 bases and J lost 0; bases outside the gene matches: 1.

The chain uses TRBV7-8 and TRBJ1-3, with D possibly TRBD1 on 5 matching bases. Germline assignment: CDR1 SGHVS and CDR2 FQNEAQ. V was trimmed by 1 base and J by 1 base, leaving 11 bases between them. CDR3 length: 16 amino acids. The CDR3 coding sequence is TGTGCCAGCAGCTTAGTTGGGGGGGTATCTGGAAACACCATATATTTT. Translating gives CASSLVGGVSGNTIYF.

CDR3 coding DNA: TGCAGCGTTGGGCAGAAAACTGAAGCTTTCTTT. As protein: CSVGQKTEAFF. This chain uses TRBV29-1 with TRBJ1-1; D gene unclear. Per germline, CDR1 SQVTM and CDR2 ANQGSEA. Between the trimmed V and J ends, which lost 4 bases and 5 bases, there was a span of 8 bases. This CDR3 is built from 11 residues.

The chain links TRBV14 to TRBJ2-1; TRBD2 matches at 11 bases. The CDR3 covers 14 residues. Germline CDR1 SGHDN, CDR2 FVKESK. V was clipped by 5 bases and J by 6 bases; unmatched bases: 3. Written as DNA, the CDR3 is TGTGCCAGCAGCGAGGGGACTAGCGGCAATGAGCAGTTCTTC. Translation gives CASSEGTSGNEQFF.

CDR3 in amino acids: CASSLERSSYEQYF. CDR3 bases: TGTGCCAGCAGCTTAGAGCGGAGCTCCTACGAGCAGTACTTC. V gene TRBV7-2 combines with J gene TRBJ2-7; D possibly corresponds to TRBD2 (5 bases). The CDR3 runs 14 residues. Trimming removed 1 base from V and 0 bases from J, with 7 bases in between. The germline CDR1 and CDR2 sequences are SGHTA and FQGNSA.